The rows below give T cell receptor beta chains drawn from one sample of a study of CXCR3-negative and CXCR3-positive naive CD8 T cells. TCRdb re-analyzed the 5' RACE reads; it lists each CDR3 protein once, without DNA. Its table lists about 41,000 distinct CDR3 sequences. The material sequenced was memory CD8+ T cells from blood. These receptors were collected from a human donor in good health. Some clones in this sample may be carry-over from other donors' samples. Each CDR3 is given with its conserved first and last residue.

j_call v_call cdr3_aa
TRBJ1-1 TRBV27 CASSLTGATEAFF
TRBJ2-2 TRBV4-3 CASSQGTGSVPGELFF
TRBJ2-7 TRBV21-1 CASSKFEGQDRSSYEQYF
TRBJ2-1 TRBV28 CASGNSGDPSYNEQFF
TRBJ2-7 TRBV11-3 CASSSQIDEAGQYF
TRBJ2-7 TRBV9 CASSNSGTTYEQYF
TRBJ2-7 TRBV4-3 CASSQSGTSGYEQYF
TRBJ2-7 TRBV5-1 CASSLEGTGSSYEQYF
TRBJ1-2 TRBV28 CASSFRVVGYTF
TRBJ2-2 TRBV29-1 CSVVSRDPGELFF
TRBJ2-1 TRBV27 CASSLSASGISEQFF
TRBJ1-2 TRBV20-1 CSASPTGLNYGYTF
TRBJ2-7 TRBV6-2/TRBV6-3 CASEEADGSSYEQYF
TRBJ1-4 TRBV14 CASSQELGEDPSEKLFF
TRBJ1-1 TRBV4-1 CASSRGAANTEAFF
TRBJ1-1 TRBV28 CASSFGAVNTEAFF
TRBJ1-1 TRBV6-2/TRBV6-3 CASTKLAHDLMNTEAFF
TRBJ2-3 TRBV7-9 CASSPGTSGEDTQYF
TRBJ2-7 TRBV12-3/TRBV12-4 CASSFTYYEQYF
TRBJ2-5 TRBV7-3 CASSLEAGGETQYF
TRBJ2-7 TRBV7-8 CASSGTGDSSYEQYF
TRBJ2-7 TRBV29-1 CSVDGLNYEQYF
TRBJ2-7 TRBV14 CASSQLDGTYEQYF
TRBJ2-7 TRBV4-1 CASSQRLAGPYEQYF
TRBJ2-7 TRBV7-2 CASSLGHRAFDYEQYF
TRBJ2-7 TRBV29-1 CSVPRQGSYEQYF
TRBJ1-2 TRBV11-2 CASSWAGGSHYGYTF
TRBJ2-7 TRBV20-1 CSARDNRGSYEQYF
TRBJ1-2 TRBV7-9 CASSLERFGDYGYTF
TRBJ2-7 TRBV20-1 CSARAGADFYEQYF
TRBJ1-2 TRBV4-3 CASSQRQAGDGYTF
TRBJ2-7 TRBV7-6 CASSSIQGPLSYEQYF
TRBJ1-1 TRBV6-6 CASSAHPIGTGANTEAFF